This T cell receptor (beta chain) was profiled in a study of CD8+ T cells in alopecia areata. Whole-study results and caveats: Resident alphabeta T cells of normal skin are also sequenced in scalp samples.

The CDR3 is 17 amino acids. Germline values: CDR1 SNHLY, CDR2 FYNNEI. V gave up 2 bases and J gave up 7 bases; unmatched junction bases: 16. cDNA reverse transcribed from extracted RNA served as the sequencing template. Some clones are missing from TCRdb's copy, which holds only in-frame ones; the method was immunoSEQ multiplex PCR. The sample includes fewer than 250,000 clones, roughly three fifths of them seen just once. Specified treatment: oral pan-JAK inhibitor, 5-10 mg twice daily. Alopecia areata patients provided lesional scalp punch biopsies and peripheral blood, both collected for the study. Concerning this clone: Antigen unknown.

The sequenced sample was CD4+ T cells sorted from blood, obtained at week 49, from a patient treated with tofacitinib. This sequence originates from a human donor with alopecia areata. V and J are TRBV2 and TRBJ1-2; 7 bases are a match to TRBD1. CDR3 DNA: TGTGCCAGCAGTGAACCGACTGTGGGGACAGCCCCTGCTGGCTACACCTTC. It codes for CASSEPTVGTAPAGYTF.